This TCR beta chain was captured in a study of cytomegalovirus exposure and HLA in healthy donors. Study-wide context: From donors who were HLA-typed, an early data release held 81 million or so unique TCRs.

The primer mix had 60 Vbeta and 13 Jbeta primers. The method was immunoSEQ multiplex PCR; TCRdb's version includes in-frame clones alone and lacks a portion of them. Altogether about 150,000 clones are present, roughly 85% being singletons, with the ten largest covering about 2.4%. Study-wide points: Some public TCRs appeared in many individuals, while most sequences were rare.

This CDR3 has 14 amino acids. Germline lookup yields CDR1 SQVTM and CDR2 ANQGSEA. J gave up 7 bases and V 1 base, and 6 bases lay outside the gene matches. In regard to this clone: Its antigen is unidentified.

Sequenced sample: PBMCs. The receptor was isolated from a young woman in good health and CMV-seronegative. This rearrangement joins TRBV29-1 to TRBJ2-1, with 8 bases matching TRBD2. The CDR3 DNA reads TGCAGCGTTGAAGGGCGACTAGCGTTGAATGAGCAGTTCTTC. The encoded protein is CSVEGRLALNEQFF.